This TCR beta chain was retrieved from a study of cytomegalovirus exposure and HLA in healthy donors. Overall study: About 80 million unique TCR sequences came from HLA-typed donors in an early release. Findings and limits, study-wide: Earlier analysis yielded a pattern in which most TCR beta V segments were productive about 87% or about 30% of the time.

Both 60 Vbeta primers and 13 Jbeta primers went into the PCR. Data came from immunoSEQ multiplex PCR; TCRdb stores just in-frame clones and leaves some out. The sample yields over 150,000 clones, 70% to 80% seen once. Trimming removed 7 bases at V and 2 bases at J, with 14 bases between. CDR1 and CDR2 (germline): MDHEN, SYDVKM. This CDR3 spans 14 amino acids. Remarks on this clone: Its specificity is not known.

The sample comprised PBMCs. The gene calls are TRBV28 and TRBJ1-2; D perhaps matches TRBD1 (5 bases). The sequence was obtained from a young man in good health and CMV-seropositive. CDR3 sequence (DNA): TGTGCCAGCACCCTGGCGGGGCAGAACTATGGCTACACCTTC. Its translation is CASTLAGQNYGYTF.